This entry is about one T cell receptor (beta chain). This sample stems from a study of CD8 T cells in Susac syndrome. Purification of the CD8+ and CD4+ T cells relied on negative isolation, and TEMRA cells underwent FACS enrichment. Germline-derived CDR1 and CDR2 are MNHEY and SVGAGI. The CDR3 covers 15 residues. Trimming cost V 0 bases and J 4 bases; bases outside gene matches: 0. cDNA came from about 0.46 to 1 ug RNA primed by random hexamers. TCRdb re-analysed the immunoSEQ multiplex PCR reads in MiXCR, keeping a single row per CDR3 protein. Counted here are some 190,000 distinct CDR3 sequences, roughly 93% occurring once; the ten biggest clones make up 0.15% to 0.2%.

This TCR was sampled from a human donor with Susac syndrome. Sequencing was performed on CD4+ T cells from PBMCs. The V gene is TRBV6-5, the J gene TRBJ1-4; 9 positions match TRBD1. The CDR3 nucleotides are TGTGCCAGCAGTTACTCGACAGGGGGTAATGAAAAACTGTTTTTT. Translation gives CASSYSTGGNEKLFF.